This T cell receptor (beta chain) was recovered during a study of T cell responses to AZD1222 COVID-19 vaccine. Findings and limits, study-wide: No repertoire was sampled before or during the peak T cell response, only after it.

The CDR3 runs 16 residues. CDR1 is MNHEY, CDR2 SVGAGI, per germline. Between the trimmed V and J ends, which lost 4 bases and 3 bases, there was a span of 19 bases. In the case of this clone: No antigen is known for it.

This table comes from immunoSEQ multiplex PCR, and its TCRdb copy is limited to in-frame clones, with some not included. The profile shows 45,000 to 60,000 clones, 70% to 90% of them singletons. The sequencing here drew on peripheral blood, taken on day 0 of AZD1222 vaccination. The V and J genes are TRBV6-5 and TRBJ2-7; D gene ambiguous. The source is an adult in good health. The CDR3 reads CASSLLGPPLHYEQYF. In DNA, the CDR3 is TGTGCCAGCAGTTTGCTGGGCCCCCCATTACACTACGAGCAGTACTTC.